The present entry profiles one T cell receptor beta chain with its context. There is no known antigen for this receptor. No base quality information exists; no much larger clone differs at one position. TCRbeta libraries were sequenced on an Illumina MiSeq, and an average of about 41,000 productive templates per sample was obtained. TCRbeta CDR3 libraries were generated with the immunoSEQ assay using multiplex PCR amplification. Per the original workflow: Repertoire diversity was calculated as previously defined, with values near 0 taken to indicate extremely monoclonal samples. What TCRdb holds here is the immuneACCESS table cut down to in-frame rearrangements. Part of the clones is not present; checked against another copy, under half of the missing clones reflect an unresolved V gene, and the others are unexplained. V and J calls and clone size come straight from that table; D and trimming were deduced from the DNA. This sample holds 15,000 to 18,000 clones; about 90% were observed only once. 7.5% to 9.5% of the sample rests with the top ten.

This sample is part of a study of STAT3 mutations in large granular lymphocyte leukemia (dated by TCRdb to between 2018 and 2021). About the investigation overall: Roughly half of the T-LGLL patients who were sequenced longitudinally carried canonical activating STAT3 mutations. Patients with T-cell large granular lymphocyte leukemia underwent serial deep sequencing of TCRbeta CDR3 and STAT3 to reconstruct clonal hierarchy and dynamics. Some 18 representative T-LGLL cases were selected from an initial cohort of 200 to 250 LGL patients for longitudinal TCRbeta and STAT3 sequencing. Over half of the T-LGLL patients were given one or more immunosuppressive therapy regimens, and approximately 36% of the treated patients had a hematologic response. As controls, the study also included longitudinal sequencing of a couple of patients with natural killer LGL leukemia. For each patient, sequencing was performed at an average of roughly 4 time points, with a range of 2 to 8 samplings. The paper's findings and limits, for the study overall: In 6 of 18 patients, TCR clonotype switching occurred after therapy, and every newly emerging clone was STAT3 wild type. Persisting codominant clonotypes in some patients meant a small but highly pathogenic clone may have been missed. Linking therapy response to changes in TCR clonal burden was complicated by variable intervals between samplings and by differing treatment regimens. At least one immunodominant TCRbeta clonotype was present in every T-LGLL patient, and multiple immunodominant subclonotypes appeared in about half of the T-LGLL patients. Because no samples were available when a clone first appeared, clonal expansion had to be inferred from samplings taken at other points. Several patients had a dominant TCR clone burden greater than the STAT3 mutant burden, which suggests that the STAT3 mutation arose secondarily within a clone that had already expanded.

The same DNA, extracted from blood mononuclear cells, served for both TCR sequencing and STAT3 sequencing. CDR1 is given as MNHEY and CDR2 as SMNVEV, both from the germline V gene (reference sequence). V drops 6 bases and J drops 7 bases, leaving 19 bases in between. The CDR3 spans 14 residues, from the cysteine through the phenylalanine. Only the CDR3 DNA is retained, 42 bases long and in frame from the first base. This TCR was sampled from a woman aged 50 to 60 with T-cell large granular lymphocyte leukemia. Some clones in this sample may be carry-over from other donors' samples. The age is the age at diagnosis. Rearrangement joined TRBV27 to TRBJ2-7, with no confidently assigned D gene. The specimen was peripheral blood mononuclear cells. The bases read TGTGCCAGCAGCCCAACCCAAAAGTTTCGGGAGCAGTACTTC. The translation is CASSPTQKFREQYF.